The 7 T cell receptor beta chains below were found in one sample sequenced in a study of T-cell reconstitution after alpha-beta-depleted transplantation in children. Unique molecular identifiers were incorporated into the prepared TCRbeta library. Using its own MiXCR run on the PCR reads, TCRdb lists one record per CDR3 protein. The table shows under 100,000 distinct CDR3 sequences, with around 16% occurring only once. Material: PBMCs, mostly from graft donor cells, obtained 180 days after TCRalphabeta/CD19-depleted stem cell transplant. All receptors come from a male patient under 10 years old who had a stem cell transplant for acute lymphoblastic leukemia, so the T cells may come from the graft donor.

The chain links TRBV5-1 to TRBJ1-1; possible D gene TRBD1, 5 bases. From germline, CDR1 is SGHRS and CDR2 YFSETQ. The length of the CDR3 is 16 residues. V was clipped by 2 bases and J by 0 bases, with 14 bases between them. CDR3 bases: TGCGCCAGCAGCTTAGGGGATTTCCGTATGAACACTGAAGCTTTCTTT. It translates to CASSLGDFRMNTEAFF.

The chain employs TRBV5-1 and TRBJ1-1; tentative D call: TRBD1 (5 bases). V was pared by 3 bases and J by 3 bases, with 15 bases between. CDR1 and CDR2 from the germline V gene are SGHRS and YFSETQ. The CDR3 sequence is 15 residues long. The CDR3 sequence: CASSWGGREDTEAFF. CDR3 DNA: TGCGCCAGCAGCTGGGGGGGGAGGGAAGACACTGAAGCTTTCTTT. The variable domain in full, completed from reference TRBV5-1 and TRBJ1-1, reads KAGVTQTPRYLIKTRGQQVTLSCSPISGHRSVSWYQQTPGQGLQFLFEYFSETQRNKGNFPGRFSGRQFSNSRSEMNVSTLELGDSALYLCASSWGGREDTEAFFGQGTRLTVV.

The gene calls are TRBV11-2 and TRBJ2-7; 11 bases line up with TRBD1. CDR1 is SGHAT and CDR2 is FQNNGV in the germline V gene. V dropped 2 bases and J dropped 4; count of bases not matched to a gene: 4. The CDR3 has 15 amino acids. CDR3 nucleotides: TGTGCCAGCAGCTTATGGGGGACAGGGGGGTACGAGCAGTACTTC. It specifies CASSLWGTGGYEQYF.

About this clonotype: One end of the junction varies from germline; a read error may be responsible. The CDR3 loop is CASSEGGSTNYGDTF. CDR3 DNA sequence: TGCGCCAGCAGTGAGGGGGGCAGTACTAACTATGGCGACACCTTC. V gene TRBV10-1 combines with J gene TRBJ1-2, with a possible D match to TRBD1 (6 bases). Germline V gene data show CDR1 as WNHNN and CDR2 as SYGVQD (reference sequence). The CDR3 runs 15 residues.

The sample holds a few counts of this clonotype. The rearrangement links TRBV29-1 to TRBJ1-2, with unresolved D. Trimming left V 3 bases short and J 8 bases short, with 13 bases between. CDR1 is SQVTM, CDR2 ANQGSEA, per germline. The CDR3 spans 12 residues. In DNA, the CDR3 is TGCAGCGTTGAGCCCGCTCCCGGGGGCTACACCTTC. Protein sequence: CSVEPAPGGYTF.

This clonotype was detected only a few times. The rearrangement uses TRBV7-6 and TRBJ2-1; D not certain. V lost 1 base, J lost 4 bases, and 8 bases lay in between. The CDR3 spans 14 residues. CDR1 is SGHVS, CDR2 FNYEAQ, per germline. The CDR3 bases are TGTGCCAGCAGCTTAGATGGAGAGTACAATGAGCAGTTCTTC. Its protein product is CASSLDGEYNEQFF.

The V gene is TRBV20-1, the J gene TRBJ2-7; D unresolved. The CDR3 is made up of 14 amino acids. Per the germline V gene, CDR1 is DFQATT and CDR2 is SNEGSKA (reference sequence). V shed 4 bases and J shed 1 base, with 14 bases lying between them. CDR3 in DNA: TGCAGTGCTAACAGAGAGTCATATTCCTACGAGCAGTACTTC. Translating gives CSANRESYSYEQYF.